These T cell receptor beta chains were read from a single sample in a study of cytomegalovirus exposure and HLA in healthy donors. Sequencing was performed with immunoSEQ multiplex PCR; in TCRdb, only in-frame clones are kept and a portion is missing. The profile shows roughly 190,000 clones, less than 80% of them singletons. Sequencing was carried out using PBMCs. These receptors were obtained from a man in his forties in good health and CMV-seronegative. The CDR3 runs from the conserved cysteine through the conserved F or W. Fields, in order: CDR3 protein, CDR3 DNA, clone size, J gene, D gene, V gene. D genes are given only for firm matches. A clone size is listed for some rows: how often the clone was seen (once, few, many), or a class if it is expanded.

CDR3aa: CASSPRQGPNTEAFF
CDR3nt: TGTGCCAGCAGCCCTCGACAGGGGCCGAACACTGAAGCTTTCTTT
abundance: few
j_gene: TRBJ1-1
d_gene: TRBD1
v_gene: TRBV7-9

CDR3aa: CASHQRDYGYTF
CDR3nt: TGTGCCAGCCACCAGCGGGACTATGGCTACACCTTT
abundance: .
j_gene: TRBJ1-2
d_gene: .
v_gene: TRBV21-1

CDR3aa: CASGKAGGPSHEQYF
CDR3nt: TGTGCCAGCGGAAAAGCGGGAGGGCCAAGCCACGAGCAGTACTTC
abundance: .
j_gene: TRBJ2-7
d_gene: TRBD2
v_gene: TRBV2

CDR3aa: CASRGGENIQYF
CDR3nt: TGTGCCAGTAGAGGAGGAGAAAACATTCAGTACTTC
abundance: .
j_gene: TRBJ2-4
d_gene: .
v_gene: TRBV19

CDR3aa: CASSLRQGDEKLFF
CDR3nt: TGTGCCAGCAGTTTAAGACAGGGGGATGAAAAACTGTTTTTT
abundance: once
j_gene: TRBJ1-4
d_gene: TRBD1
v_gene: TRBV28

CDR3aa: CASRGRGGFDEKLFF
CDR3nt: TGTGCCAGCAGGGGGAGAGGAGGGTTTGATGAAAAACTGTTTTTT
abundance: few
j_gene: TRBJ1-4
d_gene: .
v_gene: TRBV6-5

CDR3aa: CASSNSGGGSQYF
CDR3nt: TGTGCCAGCAGCAATAGCGGGGGGGGAAGCCAGTACTTC
abundance: .
j_gene: TRBJ2-5
d_gene: TRBD2
v_gene: TRBV4-2

CDR3aa: CASSLPHRLAGGRVEQFF
CDR3nt: TGTGCCAGCAGCTTACCTCATAGACTAGCGGGAGGACGGGTTGAGCAGTTCTTC
abundance: few
j_gene: TRBJ2-1
d_gene: TRBD2
v_gene: TRBV7-9

CDR3aa: CASKSGTGGPSGELFF
CDR3nt: TGTGCCAGCAAATCCGGGACAGGGGGTCCTTCCGGGGAGCTGTTTTTT
abundance: .
j_gene: TRBJ2-2
d_gene: TRBD1
v_gene: TRBV27

CDR3aa: CAWNRQRTSGRPYEQYF
CDR3nt: TGTGCCTGGAACCGGCAAAGGACTAGCGGAAGACCCTACGAGCAGTACTTC
abundance: few
j_gene: TRBJ2-7
d_gene: TRBD2
v_gene: TRBV30

CDR3aa: CASSRGISGRSTGELFF
CDR3nt: TGTGCCAGCAGCAGGGGGATTAGCGGGAGATCCACCGGGGAGCTGTTTTTT
abundance: few
j_gene: TRBJ2-2
d_gene: TRBD2
v_gene: TRBV11-2

CDR3aa: CASNSGTGKDTQYF
CDR3nt: TGCGCCAGCAACTCCGGGACAGGGAAAGATACGCAGTATTTT
abundance: .
j_gene: TRBJ2-3
d_gene: TRBD1
v_gene: TRBV5-1

CDR3aa: CASSLGTGGDFYEQYF
CDR3nt: TGTGCCAGCAGCTTAGGGACAGGGGGCGACTTCTACGAGCAGTACTTC
abundance: .
j_gene: TRBJ2-7
d_gene: TRBD1
v_gene: TRBV7-8

CDR3aa: CASTRTGQIPEELFF
CDR3nt: TGTGCCAGCACTCGCACGGGACAGATACCCGAGGAGCTGTTTTTT
abundance: .
j_gene: TRBJ2-2
d_gene: TRBD1
v_gene: TRBV7-9

CDR3aa: CASSLVAGSNYGYTF
CDR3nt: TGTGCCAGCAGCTTAGTGGCAGGGTCTAACTATGGCTACACCTTC
abundance: .
j_gene: TRBJ1-2
d_gene: .
v_gene: TRBV7-2

CDR3aa: CASRDRGTDTQYF
CDR3nt: TGTGCCAGTCGGGACAGGGGGACAGATACGCAGTATTTT
abundance: few
j_gene: TRBJ2-3
d_gene: TRBD1
v_gene: TRBV19

CDR3aa: CASSPGSGRGSSYNEQFF
CDR3nt: TGTGCCAGCTCACCGGGTAGCGGGAGAGGGAGCTCCTACAATGAGCAGTTCTTC
abundance: .
j_gene: TRBJ2-1
d_gene: TRBD2
v_gene: TRBV18

CDR3aa: CASSLGLARLYEQYF
CDR3nt: TGTGCCAGCAGCTTGGGTCTGGCGCGACTCTACGAGCAGTACTTC
abundance: .
j_gene: TRBJ2-7
d_gene: .
v_gene: TRBV5-6

CDR3aa: CASSDSYTDTQYF
CDR3nt: TGTGCCAGCAGTGACTCGTACACAGATACGCAGTATTTT
abundance: few
j_gene: TRBJ2-3
d_gene: .
v_gene: TRBV6-4

CDR3aa: CASRESGDGDTQYF
CDR3nt: TGTGCCAGCAGGGAGTCGGGGGACGGGGATACGCAGTATTTT
abundance: once
j_gene: TRBJ2-3
d_gene: .
v_gene: TRBV9

CDR3aa: CASSLGGQSNQPQHF
CDR3nt: TGCGCCAGCAGCTTGGGGGGACAGAGCAATCAGCCCCAGCATTTT
abundance: .
j_gene: TRBJ1-5
d_gene: TRBD1
v_gene: TRBV5-1

CDR3aa: CASSVALAGGGKDYNEQFF
CDR3nt: TGTGCCAGCAGCGTAGCTCTAGCGGGGGGCGGTAAAGATTACAATGAGCAGTTCTTC
abundance: .
j_gene: TRBJ2-1
d_gene: TRBD2
v_gene: TRBV9

CDR3aa: CASSLEAGHSYNEQFF
CDR3nt: TGCGCCAGCAGCCTAGAAGCGGGGCACTCCTACAATGAGCAGTTCTTC
abundance: few
j_gene: TRBJ2-1
d_gene: TRBD2
v_gene: TRBV5-1

CDR3aa: CASRTGVGRETQYF
CDR3nt: TGTGCCAGCAGGACAGGGGTTGGACGAGAGACCCAGTACTTC
abundance: .
j_gene: TRBJ2-5
d_gene: TRBD1
v_gene: TRBV27

CDR3aa: CASSLNRVGEQYF
CDR3nt: TGTGCCAGCAGTCTCAACAGGGTTGGCGAGCAGTACTTC
abundance: few
j_gene: TRBJ2-7
d_gene: .
v_gene: TRBV27

CDR3aa: CASSPARETQYF
CDR3nt: TGTGCCAGCAGCCCCGCGAGAGAGACCCAGTACTTC
abundance: once
j_gene: TRBJ2-5
d_gene: .
v_gene: TRBV11-2

CDR3aa: CAISEPGTSGSVFF
CDR3nt: TGTGCCATCAGTGAGCCCGGGACTAGCGGGAGTGTGTTCTTC
abundance: .
j_gene: TRBJ2-1
d_gene: TRBD2
v_gene: TRBV10-3

CDR3aa: CASSLVGRGPQHF
CDR3nt: TGCGCCAGCAGCTTGGTCGGGAGGGGGCCCCAGCATTTT
abundance: few
j_gene: TRBJ1-5
d_gene: .
v_gene: TRBV5-1

CDR3aa: CASSSGQIMRNYGYTF
CDR3nt: TGTGCCAGCAGCTCAGGACAGATTATGCGTAACTATGGCTACACCTTC
abundance: .
j_gene: TRBJ1-2
d_gene: .
v_gene: TRBV5-4

CDR3aa: CASSPRLAAGVVTQYF
CDR3nt: TGTGCCAGTAGTCCCCGACTAGCGGCGGGGGTGGTGACGCAGTATTTT
abundance: .
j_gene: TRBJ2-3
d_gene: TRBD2
v_gene: TRBV19

CDR3aa: CASSSQSQETQYF
CDR3nt: TGTGCCAGCAGCTCTCAGTCCCAAGAGACCCAGTACTTC
abundance: few
j_gene: TRBJ2-5
d_gene: .
v_gene: TRBV5-5

CDR3aa: CASSIGAPNILEQYF
CDR3nt: TGTGCCAGTAGTATAGGGGCACCAAATATCCTGGAGCAGTACTTC
abundance: .
j_gene: TRBJ2-7
d_gene: .
v_gene: TRBV19

CDR3aa: CASRESPNYGYTF
CDR3nt: TGCGCCAGTAGAGAATCCCCTAACTATGGCTACACCTTC
abundance: .
j_gene: TRBJ1-2
d_gene: .
v_gene: TRBV5-1

CDR3aa: CSVEGAGFTDTQYF
CDR3nt: TGCAGCGTTGAAGGGGCAGGGTTTACAGATACGCAGTATTTT
abundance: .
j_gene: TRBJ2-3
d_gene: .
v_gene: TRBV29-1

CDR3aa: CASLDRGGYNEQFF
CDR3nt: TGTGCCAGCCTGGACAGGGGGGGGTACAATGAGCAGTTCTTC
abundance: .
j_gene: TRBJ2-1
d_gene: TRBD1
v_gene: TRBV28

CDR3aa: CASSLQDRKETQYF
CDR3nt: TGTGCCAGCAGCTTGCAGGACAGAAAAGAGACCCAGTACTTC
abundance: .
j_gene: TRBJ2-5
d_gene: .
v_gene: TRBV5-4

CDR3aa: CASSPTGTGGKETQYF
CDR3nt: TGCGCCAGCAGCCCGACTGGGACAGGGGGAAAGGAGACCCAGTACTTC
abundance: .
j_gene: TRBJ2-5
d_gene: TRBD1
v_gene: TRBV5-1

CDR3aa: CASSLGGGGTYNEQFF
CDR3nt: TGCGCCAGCAGCTTGGGAGGCGGGGGGACTTACAATGAGCAGTTCTTC
abundance: few
j_gene: TRBJ2-1
d_gene: TRBD2
v_gene: TRBV5-1

CDR3aa: CASSLASGITGELFF
CDR3nt: TGCGCCAGCAGCTTGGCTAGCGGGATCACCGGGGAGCTGTTTTTT
abundance: once
j_gene: TRBJ2-2
d_gene: TRBD2
v_gene: TRBV5-1

CDR3aa: CASSRLAGGDEQYF
CDR3nt: TGCGCCAGCAGTAGGCTAGCGGGAGGGGACGAGCAGTACTTC
abundance: .
j_gene: TRBJ2-7
d_gene: TRBD2
v_gene: TRBV5-1

CDR3aa: CASSRRGTRPRDTEAFF
CDR3nt: TGTGCCAGCAGCAGAAGGGGGACCCGTCCGCGGGACACTGAAGCTTTCTTT
abundance: .
j_gene: TRBJ1-1
d_gene: .
v_gene: TRBV7-8

CDR3aa: CASSLGQDFSYEQYF
CDR3nt: TGTGCCAGCAGCCTCGGACAGGATTTTTCCTACGAGCAGTACTTC
abundance: .
j_gene: TRBJ2-7
d_gene: TRBD1
v_gene: TRBV7-8

CDR3aa: CASSEAVGDYNIQYF
CDR3nt: TGTGCCAGCAGTGAAGCGGTGGGGGACTACAACATTCAGTACTTC
abundance: .
j_gene: TRBJ2-4
d_gene: TRBD2
v_gene: TRBV6-1

CDR3aa: CASSWGQGTGELFF
CDR3nt: TGTGCCAGTAGTTGGGGACAGGGAACCGGGGAGCTGTTTTTT
abundance: .
j_gene: TRBJ2-2
d_gene: TRBD1
v_gene: TRBV19

CDR3aa: CASSTSPGLAGGPHEQYF
CDR3nt: TGTGCCAGTAGTACTTCCCCAGGACTAGCGGGGGGGCCCCACGAGCAGTACTTC
abundance: .
j_gene: TRBJ2-7
d_gene: TRBD2
v_gene: TRBV19

CDR3aa: CAWSPLGGARGNEQFF
CDR3nt: TGTGCCTGGAGTCCTCTCGGGGGGGCCAGGGGCAATGAGCAGTTCTTC
abundance: few
j_gene: TRBJ2-1
d_gene: TRBD2
v_gene: TRBV30

CDR3aa: CASGQGTEQFF
CDR3nt: TGTGCCAGCGGTCAGGGGACTGAGCAGTTCTTC
abundance: .
j_gene: TRBJ2-1
d_gene: .
v_gene: TRBV5-6

CDR3aa: CASSVNRNSPLHF
CDR3nt: TGTGCCAGCAGTGTGAACAGAAATTCACCCCTCCACTTT
abundance: .
j_gene: TRBJ1-6
d_gene: .
v_gene: TRBV2

CDR3aa: CASSLDTGRASGNTIYF
CDR3nt: TGTGCCAGCAGCCTTGACACAGGGAGGGCATCTGGAAACACCATATATTTT
abundance: .
j_gene: TRBJ1-3
d_gene: .
v_gene: TRBV13

CDR3aa: CASSPGQLATGELFF
CDR3nt: TGTGCCAGCTCACCGGGACAGCTTGCCACCGGGGAGCTGTTTTTT
abundance: .
j_gene: TRBJ2-2
d_gene: TRBD1
v_gene: TRBV18

CDR3aa: CAINDLAGGPGNEQFF
CDR3nt: TGTGCCATCAATGATCTAGCGGGAGGGCCTGGCAATGAGCAGTTCTTC
abundance: .
j_gene: TRBJ2-1
d_gene: TRBD2
v_gene: TRBV10-3

CDR3aa: CASSPSTSLTDTQYF
CDR3nt: TGTGCCAGCAGCCCGTCGACTAGCCTCACCGATACGCAGTATTTT
abundance: .
j_gene: TRBJ2-3
d_gene: TRBD2
v_gene: TRBV7-9

CDR3aa: CAISEDRGGNTEAFF
CDR3nt: TGTGCCATCAGTGAGGATCGGGGAGGGAACACTGAAGCTTTCTTT
abundance: .
j_gene: TRBJ1-1
d_gene: .
v_gene: TRBV10-3

CDR3aa: CAWSAGSVPVNEKLFF
CDR3nt: TGTGCCTGGAGTGCCGGTAGTGTCCCCGTTAATGAAAAACTGTTTTTT
abundance: .
j_gene: TRBJ1-4
d_gene: .
v_gene: TRBV30

CDR3aa: CASSYHGGSEDEQFF
CDR3nt: TGTGCCAGCAGTTACCATGGGGGCTCCGAGGATGAGCAGTTCTTC
abundance: .
j_gene: TRBJ2-1
d_gene: .
v_gene: TRBV6-5